This entry lists 26 T cell receptor beta chains sequenced from one sample in a study of T cells in Graves' hyperthyroidism and ophthalmopathy. TCR beta CDR3 sequences were amplified from RNA transcripts. HTBI primers were used for first-round RT-PCR of the TCR CDR3. TCRdb used MiXCR to reprocess the multiplex PCR reads, holding one entry per CDR3 protein. The table has 200,000 to 250,000 distinct CDR3 sequences, approximately 17% seen once; the top ten hold around 50%. Specimen: blood. These receptor sequences come from a man between 50 and 59 years old with Graves' hyperthyroidism.

This clonotype showed up many times. J is TRBJ2-7 and V is TRBV12-3 or TRBV12-4, with 7 bases that match TRBD1. V lost 6 bases to trimming and J lost 0 bases; unmatched junction nucleotides: 5. The CDR3 totals 14 residues. The DNA for the CDR3 is TGTGCCAGCAGCCCGGGACAGCGCTCCTACGAGCAGTACTTC. Its protein is CASSPGQRSYEQYF.

This clonotype was detected many times. The genes are TRBV28 and TRBJ2-3; TRBD1 matches 7 bases. V trimming: 1 base; J trimming: 2 bases; junction bases outside the gene matches: 12. Germline V lookup: CDR1 MDHEN, CDR2 SYDVKM. CDR3 size: 18 residues. The CDR3: CASSLSPKTDRDTDTQYF. The CDR3 DNA follows: TGTGCCAGCAGTTTATCGCCGAAGACCGACAGGGACACAGATACGCAGTATTTT.

This clonotype has at least ten counts. The chain employs TRBV28 and TRBJ2-7, with D possibly called TRBD1 or TRBD2 (5 bases each). The CDR3 loop spans 14 amino acids. Trimming pared 0 bases from V and 4 bases from J, leaving 10 bases between. Per germline, CDR1 MDHEN and CDR2 SYDVKM. The CDR3 DNA is TGTGCCAGCAGTTTATGGGGGGACCCGTACGAGCAGTACTTC. Translation gives CASSLWGDPYEQYF.

The chain recombines TRBV28 with TRBJ1-2; D gene ambiguous. Germline V CDR1 and CDR2: MDHEN, SYDVKM. The CDR3 consists of 9 residues. The V gene lost 2 bases and the J gene lost 13 bases, with 5 bases spanning the gap. The CDR3 region has the DNA TGTGCCAGCAGTTTACCCCTCACCTTC. It encodes CASSLPLTF.

The chain joins TRBV19 to TRBJ2-7; no reliable D call. Per germline, CDR1 LNHDA and CDR2 SQIVND (reference sequence). The CDR3 spans 13 residues. V was trimmed by 5 bases and J by 0 bases, leaving 8 bases between them. As DNA, the CDR3 is TGTGCCAGTAGTGAGAGCCTCTCCTACGAGCAGTACTTC. Protein: CASSESLSYEQYF.

This clonotype appeared a few times. The rearrangement joins TRBV3-1 to TRBJ1-6; D is undetermined. The CDR3 is made up of 15 amino acids. Trimming left V 0 bases short and J 7 bases short, with 10 bases between. Germline V gene lookup returns CDR1 LGHDT and CDR2 YNNKEL (reference sequence). CDR3 DNA sequence: TGTGCCAGCAGCCAAGATGTATCAAAAAATTCACCCCTCCACTTT. This encodes CASSQDVSKNSPLHF.

This clonotype showed up many times. The V and J genes are TRBV3-1 and TRBJ2-1; D is unclear. Germline-derived CDR1 and CDR2 are LGHDT and YNNKEL (reference sequence). V lost 4 bases and J 6 bases, leaving 13 bases between the germline ends. The CDR3 is 14 residues long. CDR3 in DNA: TGTGCCAGCAGCCCCGGATCTGCTGGCAATGAGCAGTTCTTC. Translation gives CASSPGSAGNEQFF.

This clonotype was detected only a few times. The CDR3 spells CASRGTGDYEQYF. Here the CDR3 DNA reads TGCGCCAGCAGAGGGACAGGAGACTACGAGCAGTACTTC. The chain couples TRBV10-2 to TRBJ2-7, with 8 bases lining up with TRBD1. The CDR3 is 13 residues long. Germline loops: CDR1 WSHSY, CDR2 SAAADI. With 6 bases clipped from V and 3 bases from J, the junction kept 4 bases outside the gene matches.

The table lists this clonotype with many counts. The chain combines TRBV28 with TRBJ1-4; D unclear. The CDR3 spans 14 residues. CDR1 and CDR2 from the germline V gene are MDHEN and SYDVKM. Trimming cost V 2 bases and J 6 bases, with 10 bases left between them. This CDR3 reads CASSLGQFHEKLFF. In nucleotides, the CDR3 is TGTGCCAGCAGTTTAGGGCAGTTCCATGAAAAACTGTTTTTT.

This clonotype was observed many times. The chain joins TRBV20-1 to TRBJ2-2; 11 bases align to TRBD2. Germline V gene sequence: CDR1 DFQATT, CDR2 SNEGSKA (reference sequence). Trimming removed 0 bases from V and 1 base from J; junction bases left unmatched: 10. CDR3 length: 19 residues. CDR3 nucleotide sequence: TGCAGTGCTAGAGATTCACCCGGACTAGCGGGTTTGAACACCGGGGAGCTGTTTTTT. It codes for CSARDSPGLAGLNTGELFF.

As concerns this clonotype: One end of the junction does not line up with germline, which may come from a read error. The chain couples TRBV29-1 to TRBJ2-2; 13 positions agree with TRBD2. There are 18 residues in the CDR3. Per the germline V gene, CDR1 is SQVTM and CDR2 is ANQGSEA. The CDR3 nucleotides read TGCAGCGGTGAAGTTCGGACTAGCGGGAGTTTTAACACCGGGGAGCTGTTTTTT. The encoded protein is CSGEVRTSGSFNTGELFF.

Only one count was recorded for this clonotype. The CDR3 reads CASSPSKGTEAFF. The DNA of the CDR3 is TGTGCCAGCAGTCCCTCTAAGGGCACTGAAGCTTTCTTT. This chain uses TRBV12-3 or TRBV12-4 with TRBJ1-1; no clear D. The CDR3 is 13 residues long. V lost 5 bases and J lost 4, with 11 bases in between.

V usage is TRBV6-5 and J usage is TRBJ2-7; 10 nucleotides line up with TRBD2. V lost 2 bases and J lost 3; bases outside the gene matches: 4. The CDR3 spans 15 residues. Germline CDR1 and CDR2: MNHEY and SVGAGI. The CDR3 nucleotides read TGTGCCAGCAGTTACGAGTCTAGCGGGAGCTACGAGCAGTACTTC. Protein product: CASSYESSGSYEQYF.

In its sample, this clonotype was seen many times. The V call is TRBV5-1, the J call TRBJ2-1, with 9 nucleotides matching TRBD2. The length of the CDR3 is 17 residues. Germline trimming cut 3 bases from V and 9 bases from J; bases unmatched to any gene: 16. CDR1 is SGHRS, CDR2 YFSETQ, per germline. The CDR3 spells CASSSIDAGTSFFEQFF. The CDR3 DNA reads TGCGCCAGCAGCTCGATCGATGCCGGGACTAGCTTTTTTGAGCAGTTCTTC.

The V gene is TRBV7-3, the J gene TRBJ1-4; D gene unclear. Germline assignment: CDR1 SGHTA and CDR2 FQGTGA. CDR3 length: 15 amino acids. V shed 2 bases and J shed 3 bases, with 10 bases lying between them. Here the CDR3 reads CASSLRQVPNEKLFF. In DNA, the CDR3 is TGTGCCAGCAGCTTACGGCAGGTCCCTAATGAAAAACTGTTTTTT. Full variable domain (remainder filled in from reference TRBV7-3 and TRBJ1-4): GAGVSQTPSNKVTEKGKYVELRCDPISGHTALYWYRQSLGQGPEFLIYFQGTGAADDSGLPNDRFFAVRPEGSVSTLKIQRTERGDSAVYLCASSLRQVPNEKLFFGSGTQLSVL.

This clonotype has just a few counts. The CDR3 nucleotides read TGTGCCAGTAGTATGCTTACAGGCGGGAGCACTGAAGCTTTCTTT. Its translation is CASSMLTGGSTEAFF. The chain combines TRBV19 with TRBJ1-1; the D gene is possibly TRBD1 (5 bases). Germline-derived CDR1 and CDR2 are LNHDA and SQIVND (reference sequence). V was clipped by 3 bases and J by 4 bases, with 15 bases between them. The length of the CDR3 is 15 residues.

This clonotype was seen ten or more times. In DNA form, the CDR3 reads TGTGCCAGCAGCTCGCCCTTGGGGGGAGTAACAGATACGCAGTATTTT. This gives the protein CASSSPLGGVTDTQYF. The V call is TRBV7-2, the J call TRBJ2-3; a possible D gene is TRBD2 (6 bases). Germline V gene sequence: CDR1 SGHTA, CDR2 FQGNSA. This CDR3 has 16 amino acids. Trimming removed 4 bases from V and 3 bases from J, with 17 bases in between.

This sequence joins TRBV12-3 or TRBV12-4 and TRBJ2-4; D ambiguous. The V and J ends lost 3 bases and 0 bases respectively, with 6 bases between them. CDR3 length: 14 residues. Written as DNA, the CDR3 is TGTGCCAGCAGTTTTCGAATAGCCAAAAACATTCAGTACTTC. Protein: CASSFRIAKNIQYF.

This clonotype has more than one count but fewer than ten. V gene TRBV6-1 combines with J gene TRBJ2-7, with 7 nucleotides matching TRBD1. Trimming removed 6 bases from V and 2 bases from J; junction bases left unmatched: 10. CDR3 length: 15 amino acids. CDR1 and CDR2 from the germline V gene are MNHNS and SASEGT. DNA for the CDR3: TGTGCCAGCAGATCGGGACAGAGCGCCCCCTACGAGCAGTACTTC. It codes for CASRSGQSAPYEQYF.

This clonotype has ten or more counts. V usage is TRBV6-1 and J usage is TRBJ2-1; no clear D. Trimming took off 6 bases at V and 1 base at J, with 13 bases between the two ends. There are 15 residues in the CDR3. Germline V CDR1 and CDR2: MNHNS, SASEGT. CDR3 amino acids: CASSLMGGSYNEQFF. The CDR3, as DNA: TGTGCCAGCAGCCTCATGGGTGGGTCCTACAATGAGCAGTTCTTC.

The genes are TRBV7-9 and TRBJ1-2, with D hard to call. CDR3 length: 15 amino acids. V dropped 3 bases and J dropped 4 bases, with 15 bases sitting between them. Per germline, CDR1 SEHNR and CDR2 FQNEAQ (reference sequence). The CDR3 bases are TGTGCCAGCAGCTTTGAAGGCGAAAGTACCTATGGCTACACCTTC. This gives the protein CASSFEGESTYGYTF. The complete variable domain, with remaining parts taken from reference TRBV7-9 and TRBJ1-2, reads DTGVSQNPRHKITKRGQNVTFRCDPISEHNRLYWYRQTLGQGPEFLTYFQNEAQLEKSRLLSDRFSAERPKGSFSTLEIQRTEQGDSAMYLCASSFEGESTYGYTFGSGTRLTVV.

The chain recombines TRBV7-2 with TRBJ2-7; TRBD1 aligns across 9 bases. There are 14 residues in the CDR3. Germline-derived CDR1 and CDR2 are SGHTA and FQGNSA. Unmatched junction bases numbered 5, after V lost 4 bases and J lost 4 bases. The CDR3 loop is CASSYGTGIYEQYF. CDR3 DNA: TGTGCCAGCAGCTACGGGACAGGGATTTACGAGCAGTACTTC.

This clonotype was counted ten times or more. The V gene is TRBV2, the J gene TRBJ1-2, with D tentatively TRBD1 (5 bases). CDR1 and CDR2 from the germline V gene are SNHLY and FYNNEI. V was trimmed by 4 bases and J by 4 bases, leaving 13 bases between them. The CDR3 extends over 14 amino acids. The CDR3 DNA is TGTGCCAGCAGTGTTGATGTGGGGGTCTATGGCTACACCTTC. It codes for CASSVDVGVYGYTF. Using reference TRBV2 and TRBJ1-2 for the parts outside the CDR3, the full variable domain is EPEVTQTPSHQVTQMGQEVILRCVPISNHLYFYWYRQILGQKVEFLVSFYNNEISEKSEIFDDQFSVERPDGSNFTLKIRSTKLEDSAMYFCASSVDVGVYGYTFGSGTRLTVV.

This clonotype was recorded at least ten times. The V and J genes are TRBV7-8 and TRBJ2-5; TRBD1 aligns across 8 bases. The trim removed 4 bases at V and 3 bases at J, leaving 10 bases unmatched. CDR1 and CDR2 from the germline V gene are SGHVS and FQNEAQ. CDR3 length: 16 amino acids. CDR3 in DNA: TGTGCCAGCAGCTACCCCACGGACAGGGCGGAAGAGACCCAGTACTTC. Translation: CASSYPTDRAEETQYF.

The sample holds many counts of this clonotype. The chain uses TRBV5-1 and TRBJ2-1, with D unclear. V was shortened by 0 bases and J by 2 bases, with 9 bases between the two germline ends. The CDR3 spans 15 residues. The germline CDR1 and CDR2 sequences are SGHRS and YFSETQ. The CDR3 here is CASSLASITYNEQFF. The CDR3 nucleotides read TGCGCCAGCAGCTTGGCTTCAATAACCTACAATGAGCAGTTCTTC.

This clonotype occurred a few times. A much larger clone differs by one base, so this may be a read error. CDR3 amino acids: CVSSSQRDQTYEQYF. The CDR3 DNA reads as TGTGTCAGCAGTTCCCAGAGGGACCAAACCTACGAGCAGTACTTC. V is TRBV28 and J is TRBJ2-7; D possibly matches TRBD1 or TRBD2 (5 bases each). Germline CDR1 is MDHEN and CDR2 is SYDVKM. CDR3 length: 15 residues.